Presented here are 5 T cell receptor beta chains from one specimen sequenced in a study of Ad26.COV2.S vaccination and SARS-CoV-2 variants. This table comes from immunoSEQ multiplex PCR, and its TCRdb copy is limited to in-frame clones, with some not included. The sample has some 350,000 clones, about 91% seen once. The source was peripheral blood, collected after recovery from COVID-19. Source of these receptors: a human donor who had recovered from COVID-19.

This chain joins TRBV7-6 and TRBJ2-2; perhaps TRBD1 as D (5 bases). Germline V gives CDR1 SGHVS, CDR2 FNYEAQ. The ends were cut back, 5 bases at V and 9 bases at J, with 13 bases in the middle. The CDR3 covers 13 residues. The CDR3 DNA sequence: TGTGCCAGCAGCCCCCGGCAGGGCCGGGAGCTGTTTTTT. Protein: CASSPRQGRELFF.

The V gene is TRBV3-1 (or the pseudogene TRBV3-2), the J gene TRBJ1-5; D is unclear. This CDR3 contains 14 residues. V lost 0 bases and J 3 bases, leaving 6 bases between the germline ends. Per germline, CDR1 LGHDT and CDR2 YNNKEL (reference sequence). The CDR3 protein is CASSQEPNNQPQHF. The DNA for the CDR3 is TGTGCCAGCAGCCAAGAACCCAACAATCAGCCCCAGCATTTT.

The V call is TRBV10-3, the J call TRBJ2-3, with 8 bases aligning to TRBD2. V trimming: 7 bases; J trimming: 2 bases; junction bases outside the gene matches: 11. Germline CDR1 is ENHRY and CDR2 is SYGVKD. There are 16 residues in the CDR3. In nucleotides, the CDR3 is TGTGCCATCACCCAACAGCGGGGGCTTGACACAGATACGCAGTATTTT. It is translated as CAITQQRGLDTDTQYF.

The rearrangement joins TRBV5-6 to TRBJ2-7, with D perhaps TRBD2 (6 bases). The CDR3 extends over 15 amino acids. Trimming took off 4 bases at V and 3 bases at J, with 17 bases between the two ends. CDR1 is SGHDT and CDR2 is YYEEEE in the germline V gene. CDR3 bases: TGTGCCAGCAGCCGTTGGGAGGAAAGGGTCTACGAGCAGTACTTC. This translates into CASSRWEERVYEQYF.

This chain links TRBV5-5 with TRBJ1-6, with D maybe TRBD1 (6 bases). The CDR3 consists of 15 residues. V lost 3 bases to trimming and J lost 7 bases, with 14 bases between them. Germline CDR1 and CDR2: SGHKS and YYEKEE (reference sequence). In nucleotides, the CDR3 is TGTGCCAGCAGCTGGGGAACAGGGTACAATTCACCCCTCCACTTT. It translates to CASSWGTGYNSPLHF.